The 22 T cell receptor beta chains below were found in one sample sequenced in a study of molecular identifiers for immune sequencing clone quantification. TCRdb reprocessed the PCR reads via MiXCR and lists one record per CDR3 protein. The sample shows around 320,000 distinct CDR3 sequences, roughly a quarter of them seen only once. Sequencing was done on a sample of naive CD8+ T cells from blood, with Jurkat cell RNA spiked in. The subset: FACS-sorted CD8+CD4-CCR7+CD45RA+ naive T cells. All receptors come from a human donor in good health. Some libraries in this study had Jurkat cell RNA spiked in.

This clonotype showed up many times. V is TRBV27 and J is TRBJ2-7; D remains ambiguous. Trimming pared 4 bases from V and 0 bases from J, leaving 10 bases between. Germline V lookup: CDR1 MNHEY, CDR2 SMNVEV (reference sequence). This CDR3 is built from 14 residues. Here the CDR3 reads CASSYGSSSYEQYF. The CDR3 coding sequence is TGTGCCAGCAGTTACGGATCCAGCTCCTACGAGCAGTACTTC.

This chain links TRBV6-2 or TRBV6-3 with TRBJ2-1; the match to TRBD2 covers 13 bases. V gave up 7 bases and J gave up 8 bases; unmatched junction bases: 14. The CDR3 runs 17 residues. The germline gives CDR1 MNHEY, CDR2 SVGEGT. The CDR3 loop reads CASTIGLAGAAWDEQFF. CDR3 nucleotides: TGTGCCAGCACCATAGGACTAGCGGGGGCTGCTTGGGATGAGCAGTTCTTC.

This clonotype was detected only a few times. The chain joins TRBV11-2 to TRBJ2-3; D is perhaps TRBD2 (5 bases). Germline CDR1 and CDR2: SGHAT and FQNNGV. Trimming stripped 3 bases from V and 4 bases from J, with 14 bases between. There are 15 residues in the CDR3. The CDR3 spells CASSLVTGSADTQYF. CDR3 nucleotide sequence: TGTGCCAGCAGCTTGGTGACTGGGAGCGCAGATACGCAGTATTTT.

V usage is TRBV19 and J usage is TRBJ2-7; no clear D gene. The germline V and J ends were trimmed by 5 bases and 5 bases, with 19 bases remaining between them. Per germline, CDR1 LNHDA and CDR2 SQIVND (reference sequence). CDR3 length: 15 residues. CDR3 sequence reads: CASSSPAASTHEQYF. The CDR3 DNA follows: TGTGCCAGTAGTTCCCCGGCAGCCTCGACCCACGAGCAGTACTTC.

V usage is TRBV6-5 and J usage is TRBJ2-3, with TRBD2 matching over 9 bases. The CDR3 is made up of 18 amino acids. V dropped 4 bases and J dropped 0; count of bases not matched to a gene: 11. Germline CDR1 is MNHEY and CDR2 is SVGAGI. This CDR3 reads CASSFIPAGGPSTDTQYF. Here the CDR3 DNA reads TGTGCCAGCAGTTTTATTCCAGCGGGAGGACCCAGCACAGATACGCAGTATTTT.

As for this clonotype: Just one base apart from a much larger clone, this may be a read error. The CDR3 here is CGVYGAWEETQYF. CDR3 DNA: TGCGGCGTCTATGGGGCTTGGGAGGAGACCCAGTACTTC. The chain uses TRBV29-1 and TRBJ2-5; TRBD1 or TRBD2 may be the D gene (5 bases each). The CDR3 runs 13 residues. CDR1 and CDR2 (germline): SQVTM, ANQGSEA.

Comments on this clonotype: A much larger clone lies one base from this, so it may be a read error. The DNA for the CDR3 is TGTGCCAGCAGTGCAGCAGGGAACACTGAAGCTTTCTTT. Its protein is CASSAAGNTEAFF. The chain uses TRBV6-1 and TRBJ1-1; D unresolved. The CDR3 runs to 13 residues. The germline V gene encodes CDR1 MNHNS and CDR2 SASEGT. Trimming stripped 4 bases from V and 1 base from J, with 7 bases between.

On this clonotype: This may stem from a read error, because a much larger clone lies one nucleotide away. CDR3 sequence (DNA): TGTGCCAGCAGTTACCCCGTGGCCGGGGGCAGCTCCTACAAGCAGTACTTC. This codes for CASSYPVAGGSSYKQYF. The chain combines TRBV6-5 with TRBJ2-7; D is tentatively TRBD1 or TRBD2 (6 bases each). The germline V gene encodes CDR1 MNHEY and CDR2 SVGAGI. The CDR3 runs to 17 residues.

CDR3 coding DNA: TGTGCCAGCACCCCCGGGTTGTCCGGGGAGCTGTTTTTT. It specifies CASTPGLSGELFF. The genes are TRBV7-6 and TRBJ2-2; D remains unclear. Germline loops: CDR1 SGHVS, CDR2 FNYEAQ. The length of the CDR3 is 13 residues. The V gene lost 7 bases and the J gene lost 6 bases, with 12 bases spanning the gap.

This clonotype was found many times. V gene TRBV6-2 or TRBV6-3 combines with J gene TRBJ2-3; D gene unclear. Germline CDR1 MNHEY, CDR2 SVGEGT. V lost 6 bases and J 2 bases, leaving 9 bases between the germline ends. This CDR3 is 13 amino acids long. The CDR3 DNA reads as TGTGCCAGCAGCCCCGGGCCCACAGATACGCAGTATTTT. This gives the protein CASSPGPTDTQYF.

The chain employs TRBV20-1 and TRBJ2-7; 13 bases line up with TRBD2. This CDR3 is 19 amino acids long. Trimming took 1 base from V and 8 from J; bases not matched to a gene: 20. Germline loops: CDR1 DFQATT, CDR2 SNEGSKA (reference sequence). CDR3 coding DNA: TGCAGTGCTAGAGGCTGGACTAGCGGGAGTATTAGAGAGATGTACAAGCAGTACTTC. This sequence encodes CSARGWTSGSIREMYKQYF.

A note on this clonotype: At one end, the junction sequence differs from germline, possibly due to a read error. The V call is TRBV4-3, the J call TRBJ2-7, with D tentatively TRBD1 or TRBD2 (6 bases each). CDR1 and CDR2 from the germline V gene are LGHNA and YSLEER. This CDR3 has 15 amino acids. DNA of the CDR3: TGCACCAGCAGCCCGTCGTCGAGGGGGGCCTACGAGCAGTACTTC. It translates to CTSSPSSRGAYEQYF.

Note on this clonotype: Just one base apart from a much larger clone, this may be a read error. In DNA form, the CDR3 reads TGTGCCAGCGGTGAAGCTCCGTTCGGCAGTTACTATGGCTACACCTTC. Translation gives CASGEAPFGSYYGYTF. This rearrangement joins TRBV6-1 to TRBJ1-2, with D unresolved. Per germline, CDR1 MNHNS and CDR2 SASEGT. The CDR3 has 16 amino acids.

CDR3 nucleotides: TGTGCCACGAGGGACAGGGTGAACACTGAAGCTTTCTTT. It translates to CATRDRVNTEAFF. The rearrangement uses TRBV2 and TRBJ1-1; 9 nucleotides agree with TRBD1. V lost 10 bases and J lost 0; bases outside the gene matches: 3. CDR1 is SNHLY, CDR2 FYNNEI, per germline. The CDR3 spans 13 residues. The entire variable domain, with the rest obtained from reference TRBV2 and TRBJ1-1, is as follows: EPEVTQTPSHQVTQMGQEVILRCVPISNHLYFYWYRQILGQKVEFLVSFYNNEISEKSEIFDDQFSVERPDGSNFTLKIRSTKLEDSAMYFCATRDRVNTEAFFGQGTRLTVV.

The CDR3 DNA sequence: TGTGCCAGCAGTTACAGTTACCCTACCACTGAAGCTTTCTTT. Protein: CASSYSYPTTEAFF. The V call is TRBV6-2 or TRBV6-3, the J call TRBJ1-1; D remains unclear. Germline V gene data show CDR1 as MNHEY and CDR2 as SVGEGT. The CDR3 covers 14 residues. The ends were cut back, 2 bases at V and 4 bases at J, with 11 bases in the middle.

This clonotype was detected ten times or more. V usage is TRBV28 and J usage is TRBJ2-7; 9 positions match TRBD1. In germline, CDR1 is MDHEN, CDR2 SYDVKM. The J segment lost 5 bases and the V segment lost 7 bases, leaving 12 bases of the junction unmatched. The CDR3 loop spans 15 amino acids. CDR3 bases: TGTGCCAGCACCTCCCCCCGGGACAGGGTCCACGAGCAGTACTTC. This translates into CASTSPRDRVHEQYF.

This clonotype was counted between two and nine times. The CDR3 sequence is CASSQVLERNTEAFF. CDR3 sequence (DNA): TGTGCCAGCAGCCAAGTCCTGGAAAGGAACACTGAAGCTTTCTTT. V usage is TRBV3-1 and J usage is TRBJ1-1; D ambiguous. CDR3 length: 15 amino acids. The germline V gene has CDR1 LGHDT and CDR2 YNNKEL (reference sequence). Trimming took 1 base from V and 1 from J, leaving 10 bases between them.

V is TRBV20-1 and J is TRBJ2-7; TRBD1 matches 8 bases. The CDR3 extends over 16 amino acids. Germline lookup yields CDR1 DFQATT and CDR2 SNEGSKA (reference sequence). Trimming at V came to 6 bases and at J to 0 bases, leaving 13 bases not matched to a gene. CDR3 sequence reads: CSADGQGVGSSYEQYF. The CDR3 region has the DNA TGCAGTGCGGATGGACAGGGAGTTGGGAGCTCCTACGAGCAGTACTTC.

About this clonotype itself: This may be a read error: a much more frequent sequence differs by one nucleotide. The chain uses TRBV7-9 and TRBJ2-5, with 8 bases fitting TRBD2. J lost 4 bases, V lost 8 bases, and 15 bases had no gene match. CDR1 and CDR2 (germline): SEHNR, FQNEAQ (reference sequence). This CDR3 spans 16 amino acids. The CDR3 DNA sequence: TGTGCCAGCGGCTACCCCCAGCGGGAGATTGGAGAGACCCAGTACTTC. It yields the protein CASGYPQREIGETQYF.

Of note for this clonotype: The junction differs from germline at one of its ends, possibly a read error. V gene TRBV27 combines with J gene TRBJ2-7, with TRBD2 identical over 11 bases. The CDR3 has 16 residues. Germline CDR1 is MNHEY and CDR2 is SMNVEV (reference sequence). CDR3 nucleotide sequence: TGTGCCAGCAGTTTATTGTTAGCGGGAGGGCCCTACGGGCAGTACTTC. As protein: CASSLLLAGGPYGQYF.

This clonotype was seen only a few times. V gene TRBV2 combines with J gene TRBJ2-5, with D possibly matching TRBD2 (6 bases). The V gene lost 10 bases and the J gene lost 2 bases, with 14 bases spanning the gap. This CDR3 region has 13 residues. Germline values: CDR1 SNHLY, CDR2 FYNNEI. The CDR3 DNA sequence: TGTGCCATTCTTAGCGGATCTCAAGAGACCCAGTACTTC. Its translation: CAILSGSQETQYF.

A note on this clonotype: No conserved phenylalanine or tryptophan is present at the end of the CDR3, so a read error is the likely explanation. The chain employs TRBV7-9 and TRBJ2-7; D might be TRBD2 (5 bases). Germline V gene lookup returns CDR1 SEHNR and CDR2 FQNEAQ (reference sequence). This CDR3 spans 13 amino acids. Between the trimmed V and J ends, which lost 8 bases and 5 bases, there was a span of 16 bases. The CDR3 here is CASREDPGDEQYL. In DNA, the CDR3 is TGTGCCAGCCGGGAAGACCCCGGGGACGAGCAGTACCTC.